This TCR beta chain emerged from a study of T-cell memory formation after mild COVID-19. TCR alpha and TCR beta cDNA libraries carrying sample barcodes and UMIs were produced by 5'RACE using constant-segment primers. TCRdb re-called the 5' RACE reads through MiXCR, storing one row per CDR3 protein. The sample gives fewer than 30,000 distinct CDR3 sequences, approximately 12% of which show up once; about 16% is in the top ten. J lost 4 bases, V lost 0 bases, and 10 bases had no gene match. Germline V lookup: CDR1 DFQATT, CDR2 SNEGSKA (reference sequence). The CDR3 is 16 amino acids. Study observations and caveats: Unconfirmed was the SARS-CoV-2 specificity of second-wave clones that peaked on day 37. Clones that contracted from day 15 to 85 had balanced CD4/CD8; later expanders were CD4+ biased. The main location of contracting CD4+ clones was CM and EM, and that of contracting CD8+ clones was EMRA.

This clonotype came up many times. What it binds is unknown. V usage is TRBV20-1 and J usage is TRBJ2-7, with TRBD2 matching over 9 bases. Sequenced sample: PBMCs or a T cell subset sorted from them (not recorded which). The clonotype comes from an adult woman who had mild COVID-19 (a few samples of this study predate the infection). Cell type and time point are not known. The CDR3 is CSARDPTGAGGYEQYF. CDR3 DNA: TGCAGTGCTAGAGATCCCACGGGAGCGGGAGGTTACGAGCAGTACTTC.